The clone carrying this T cell receptor beta chain appeared a single time. The entry originates in a study of blood T cell repertoires in COVID-19. In the study overall: Nucleic acid was either cDNA or gDNA, and it came from T cells, B-cell-depleted T cells, or PBMCs.

The authors' processing: Reference gene primer amplification gave estimated nucleated cell counts. Clones were read by immunoSEQ multiplex PCR, and TCRdb kept only the in-frame ones, dropping some. V, J and clone size reflect that table, while D and trimming were determined from the DNA. The sample yields around 250,000 clones, about 80% seen once. The CDR3 length is 17 residues. V lost 9 bases and J lost 0, with 24 bases in between. CDR1 and CDR2 from the germline V gene are MDHEN and SYDVKM. The clonotype originates from an elderly woman with acute or convalescent COVID-19. Input material: peripheral blood. V usage is TRBV28 and J usage is TRBJ2-7; D is perhaps TRBD1 (6 bases). The CDR3: CASLPPLGGQSSYEQYF. The CDR3 region has the DNA TGTGCCAGTCTCCCACCGTTAGGGGGACAAAGCTCCTACGAGCAGTACTTC.